The 29 T cell receptor beta chains reported below all come from one sample, sequenced in a study of CD8+ T cells in alopecia areata. Isolated RNA was reverse transcribed into cDNA used as the sequencing template. Profiled with immunoSEQ multiplex PCR; TCRdb holds only in-frame clones, not every one. The data hold roughly 150,000 clones, with 87% observed a single time. Material: CD8+ T cells sorted from blood, obtained at week 0. These receptors were obtained from a human donor with alopecia areata.

The chain has TRBV6-5 and TRBJ2-1; 8 bases align to TRBD2. Trimming cost V 0 bases and J 4 bases; bases outside gene matches: 5. Germline V gives CDR1 MNHEY, CDR2 SVGAGI. This CDR3 contains 16 residues. The CDR3 loop reads CASSYSIGGAYNEQFF. Here the CDR3 DNA reads TGTGCCAGCAGTTACTCGATCGGGGGGGCGTACAATGAGCAGTTCTTC.

The chain is built from TRBV6-6 and TRBJ2-1; 12 positions agree with TRBD2. Germline values: CDR1 MNHNY, CDR2 SVGAGI (reference sequence). Unmatched junction bases numbered 5, after V lost 5 bases and J lost 6 bases. This CDR3 region has 15 residues. In DNA, the CDR3 is TGTGCCAGCAGTCATGCTAGCGGGAGGGCCAATGAGCAGTTCTTC. Translated, it gives CASSHASGRANEQFF.

This chain connects TRBV30 to TRBJ2-2; the D is unclear. Germline assignment: CDR1 GTSNPN and CDR2 SVGIG (reference sequence). The CDR3 is 13 residues long. V shed 5 bases and J shed 7 bases, with 14 bases lying between them. CDR3 amino acids: CAWGPLVGGELFF. The CDR3 nucleotides are TGTGCCTGGGGACCCCTCGTCGGCGGGGAGCTGTTTTTT.

The rearrangement links TRBV29-1 to TRBJ2-7; 8 nucleotides line up with TRBD2. J gave up 2 bases and V 1 base, and 4 bases lay outside the gene matches. The length of the CDR3 is 14 residues. Germline V gives CDR1 SQVTM, CDR2 ANQGSEA. The CDR3 bases are TGCAGCGTTGAAGTTGACGGGGGGGCCTACGAGCAGTACTTC. It translates to CSVEVDGGAYEQYF.

The rearrangement links TRBV23-1 to TRBJ2-3; 7 nucleotides align to TRBD2. TRBV23-1 has ORF status, its function being uncertain. Losses at the gene ends were 0 bases for V and 4 bases for J; bases not matched to a gene: 4. This CDR3 spans 15 amino acids. The CDR3 DNA is TGCGCCAGCAGTCAATCGACCCTAGCGGCAGATACGCAGTATTTT. Translation gives CASSQSTLAADTQYF.

This clone has a single count. The genes are TRBV6-1 and TRBJ1-1, with D maybe TRBD1 (6 bases). Trimming pared 4 bases from V and 6 bases from J, leaving 18 bases between. The CDR3 covers 15 residues. Germline CDR1 and CDR2: MNHNS and SASEGT. CDR3 nucleotides: TGTGCCAGCAGTGGAAACGGCAGGGGAATCGCTGAAGCTTTCTTT. Translating it yields CASSGNGRGIAEAFF.

This rearrangement joins TRBV23-1 to TRBJ1-1; TRBD1 might be the D (5 bases). TRBV23-1 is placed among ORFs of uncertain function. V was trimmed by 4 bases and J by 5 bases, leaving 17 bases between them. The CDR3 is 15 residues long. CDR3 coding DNA: TGCGCCAGCAGTCGATCGTTGGGGGGAAGAACTGAAGCTTTCTTT. It codes for CASSRSLGGRTEAFF.

This clone turned up a few times. This chain joins TRBV29-1 and TRBJ2-7, with 7 bases identical to TRBD2. The CDR3 covers 14 residues. Germline V gene lookup returns CDR1 SQVTM and CDR2 ANQGSEA. V dropped 1 base and J dropped 1; count of bases not matched to a gene: 4. Here the CDR3 reads CSVEATSASYEQYF. The CDR3 coding sequence is TGCAGCGTTGAAGCCACTAGCGCTTCCTACGAGCAGTACTTC.

V gene TRBV4-1 combines with J gene TRBJ2-7, with D possibly TRBD2 on 6 matching bases. Trimming removed 3 bases at V and 1 base at J, with 16 bases between. The CDR3 is 16 residues long. CDR1 and CDR2 from the germline V gene are MGHRA and YSYEKL. As DNA, the CDR3 is TGCGCCAGCAGCCAGTTCCGGGACTCCGCGTCCTACGAGCAGTACTTC. Encoded protein: CASSQFRDSASYEQYF.

This chain links TRBV6-6 with TRBJ2-7; D ambiguous. The CDR3 is 14 amino acids. Germline V gene sequence: CDR1 MNHNY, CDR2 SVGAGI (reference sequence). The V and J ends lost 0 bases and 3 bases respectively, with 9 bases between them. The CDR3 protein is CASSYSTDYYEQYF. In DNA form, the CDR3 reads TGTGCCAGCAGTTACTCGACGGATTACTACGAGCAGTACTTC.

The chain joins TRBV9 to TRBJ2-2; 7 bases agree with TRBD2. Trimming at V came to 4 bases and at J to 4 bases, leaving 7 bases not matched to a gene. Germline CDR1 and CDR2: SGDLS and YYNGEE. This CDR3 is built from 15 residues. The CDR3 reads CASSRGVTGTGELFF. As DNA, the CDR3 is TGTGCCAGCAGCCGGGGGGTTACGGGCACCGGGGAGCTGTTTTTT.

This chain joins TRBV7-9 and TRBJ1-6; D not certain. V shed 2 bases and J shed 9 bases, with 2 bases lying between them. Germline loops: CDR1 SEHNR, CDR2 FQNEAQ (reference sequence). The CDR3 sequence is 11 residues long. The CDR3 DNA sequence: TGTGCCAGCAGCTTACGTTCACCCCTCCACTTT. It codes for CASSLRSPLHF.

This clone was recorded only once. The chain is built from TRBV30 and TRBJ2-3; weak D call: TRBD1 (6 bases). The CDR3 length is 14 residues. V was cut by 3 bases and J by 2 bases, with 12 bases left in between. Germline CDR1 is GTSNPN and CDR2 is SVGIG (reference sequence). The CDR3 DNA sequence: TGTGCCTGGAGCCCCGGACAGTCCACAGATACGCAGTATTTT. Amino acids: CAWSPGQSTDTQYF. The full variable domain, completed using reference TRBV30 and TRBJ2-3, is SQTIHQWPATLVQPVGSPLSLECTVEGTSNPNLYWYRQAAGRGLQLLFYSVGIGQISSEVPQNLSASRPQDRQFILSSKKLLLSDSGFYLCAWSPGQSTDTQYFGPGTRLTVL.

The CDR3 DNA reads as TGCGCCAGCAGCCAAGATCGGACCGGATCCTACGAGCAGTACTTC. This encodes CASSQDRTGSYEQYF. V and J are TRBV4-1 and TRBJ2-7, with D unclear. Deletions cut 0 bases from V and 1 base from J, with 10 bases between. Germline V gives CDR1 MGHRA, CDR2 YSYEKL. This CDR3 has 15 amino acids.

The chain uses TRBV5-1 and TRBJ2-1; no clear D gene. The CDR3 totals 14 residues. In germline, CDR1 is SGHRS, CDR2 YFSETQ. V dropped 1 base and J dropped 0 bases, with 5 bases sitting between them. The chain's CDR3 is CASSLRDSYNEQFF. Here the CDR3 DNA reads TGCGCCAGCAGCTTGAGGGACTCCTACAATGAGCAGTTCTTC.

This clone was seen a single time. The gene calls are TRBV7-9 and TRBJ1-2; 10 bases map to TRBD1. Germline V lookup: CDR1 SEHNR, CDR2 FQNEAQ (reference sequence). CDR3 length equals 16 residues. V was clipped by 1 base and J by 4 bases; unmatched bases: 6. The CDR3, as DNA: TGTGCCAGCAGCTTAGGGGACAGGGGAGATATCTATGGCTACACCTTC. It specifies CASSLGDRGDIYGYTF.

The J gene is TRBJ2-2, the V gene TRBV5-1; D possibly corresponds to TRBD2 (5 bases). CDR3 length equals 14 residues. V gave up 6 bases and J gave up 3 bases, with 12 bases separating them. Germline loops: CDR1 SGHRS, CDR2 YFSETQ. The CDR3 DNA reads TGCGCCAGCATTGAGGGCCAGGACACCGGGGAGCTGTTTTTT. This encodes CASIEGQDTGELFF.

The chain recombines TRBV28 with TRBJ2-7; 9 bases are a match to TRBD1. The V gene's germline CDR1 is MDHEN and CDR2 SYDVKM. The length of the CDR3 is 13 residues. The trim removed 5 bases at V and 4 bases at J, leaving 3 bases unmatched. CDR3 sequence: CASSIGQGYEQYF. The CDR3 nucleotides read TGTGCCAGCAGTATAGGACAGGGGTACGAGCAGTACTTC.

This clone was seen a few times. The chain uses TRBV7-9 and TRBJ2-3; D unresolved. Trimming left V 5 bases short and J 1 base short, with 10 bases between. CDR3 length: 14 amino acids. CDR1 and CDR2 from the germline V gene are SEHNR and FQNEAQ (reference sequence). The CDR3 region has the DNA TGTGCCAGCAGCCCGACCGAGGGCACAGATACGCAGTATTTT. This codes for CASSPTEGTDTQYF.

V is TRBV27 and J is TRBJ2-3, with no clear D. In germline, CDR1 is MNHEY, CDR2 SMNVEV (reference sequence). The CDR3 is 15 amino acids. V was shortened by 2 bases and J by 7 bases, with 16 bases between the two germline ends. Written as DNA, the CDR3 is TGTGCCAGCAGTTTAAATCCCCCTTCGAGCTATACGCAGTATTTT. Protein sequence: CASSLNPPSSYTQYF.

V usage is TRBV6-1 and J usage is TRBJ2-1; D is ambiguous. Germline-derived CDR1 and CDR2 are MNHNS and SASEGT. The V gene lost 10 bases and the J gene lost 9 bases, with 16 bases spanning the gap. CDR3 size: 12 residues. CDR3 in amino acids: CATFFEKGEQFF. The CDR3, as DNA: TGTGCCACCTTTTTCGAGAAAGGTGAGCAGTTCTTC.

In this sample, this clone turned up once. The chain couples TRBV10-2 to TRBJ1-2; 9 bases map to TRBD1. V lost 0 bases and J lost 4; bases outside the gene matches: 9. The CDR3 runs 17 residues. Germline CDR1 WSHSY, CDR2 SAAADI. Here the CDR3 reads CASSESTGGRRGYGYTF. As DNA, the CDR3 is TGCGCCAGCAGTGAGTCAACAGGGGGCCGGCGAGGCTATGGCTACACCTTC.

The V gene is TRBV23-1, the J gene TRBJ1-3; D remains ambiguous. TRBV23-1 is recorded as an ORF, its role being uncertain. V was shortened by 3 bases and J by 1 base, with 16 bases between the two germline ends. The length of the CDR3 is 17 residues. The DNA of the CDR3 is TGCGCCAGCAGTCAGTCTGATAGGGAGGTTTCTGGAAACACCATATATTTT. This encodes CASSQSDREVSGNTIYF.

The chain has TRBV13 and TRBJ2-7; possibly TRBD1 or TRBD2 for D (5 bases each). V was shortened by 5 bases and J by 7 bases, with 21 bases between the two germline ends. The CDR3 has 15 residues. Germline V lookup: CDR1 PRHDT, CDR2 FYEKMQ (reference sequence). The CDR3 loop reads CASSPRRDGGGEQYF. The CDR3 DNA is TGTGCCAGCAGCCCGCGACGGGACGGCGGTGGAGAGCAGTACTTC.

On this clone itself: Other DNA sequences in the sample encode the same CDR3. The rearrangement joins TRBV15 to TRBJ1-1, with D maybe TRBD1 (6 bases). The germline V gene has CDR1 LNHNV and CDR2 YYDKDF (reference sequence). The CDR3 covers 16 residues. Between the trimmed V and J ends, which lost 0 bases and 1 base, there was a span of 12 bases. DNA for the CDR3: TGTGCCACCAGCAGAGATTGGAGGGGGACGAACACTGAAGCTTTCTTT. Residues: CATSRDWRGTNTEAFF.

The chain couples TRBV5-1 to TRBJ2-7; the D gene is possibly TRBD2 (6 bases). Germline CDR1 and CDR2: SGHRS and YFSETQ. The CDR3 has 15 amino acids. The V end was cut by 0 bases, the J end by 9 bases, with 19 bases between. CDR3 amino acids: CASSLEGDSPRGQYF. Here the CDR3 DNA reads TGCGCCAGCAGCTTGGAAGGGGACTCCCCGAGGGGGCAGTACTTC.

This clone was counted only a few times. The chain combines TRBV13 with TRBJ2-7, with a tentative D call TRBD1 (6 bases). Trimming shortened V by 5 bases and J by 0 bases, and 8 bases separated the two germline ends. The CDR3 spans 13 residues. Germline V gives CDR1 PRHDT, CDR2 FYEKMQ (reference sequence). CDR3 coding DNA: TGTGCCAGCAGCGACAGGAGCTCCTACGAGCAGTACTTC. Its protein is CASSDRSSYEQYF.

The chain has TRBV7-6 and TRBJ2-2; the D is unclear. The V end lost 4 bases, the J end lost 2 bases, and 8 bases lay between the germline ends. Germline values: CDR1 SGHVS, CDR2 FNYEAQ. CDR3 size: 14 residues. In DNA, the CDR3 is TGTGCCAGCAGCTGGGCAGGAAACACCGGGGAGCTGTTTTTT. Amino acids: CASSWAGNTGELFF.

This sequence joins TRBV4-1 and TRBJ2-7, with 8 nucleotides matching TRBD2. This CDR3 spans 16 amino acids. Trimming cost V 4 bases and J 2 bases; bases outside gene matches: 10. CDR1 is MGHRA and CDR2 is YSYEKL in the germline V gene. The CDR3 DNA is TGCGCCAGCAGCCCACTCACCAGCGGGGGAACCTACGAGCAGTACTTC. It encodes CASSPLTSGGTYEQYF.